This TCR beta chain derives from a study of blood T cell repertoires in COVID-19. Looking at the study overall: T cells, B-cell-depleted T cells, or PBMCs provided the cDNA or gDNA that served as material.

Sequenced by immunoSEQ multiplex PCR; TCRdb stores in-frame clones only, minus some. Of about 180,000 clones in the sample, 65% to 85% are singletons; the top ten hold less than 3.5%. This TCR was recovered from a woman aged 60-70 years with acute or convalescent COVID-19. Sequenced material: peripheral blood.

CDR3 in amino acids: CASSPARGQPQHF. CDR3 nucleotide sequence: TGTGCCAGCAGTCCAGCCCGGGGACAGCCCCAGCATTTT. This chain links TRBV27 with TRBJ1-5; unclear D gene. CDR1 and CDR2 from the germline V gene are MNHEY and SMNVEV (reference sequence). The CDR3 extends over 13 amino acids. Trimming cost V 5 bases and J 7 bases, with 12 bases left between them.